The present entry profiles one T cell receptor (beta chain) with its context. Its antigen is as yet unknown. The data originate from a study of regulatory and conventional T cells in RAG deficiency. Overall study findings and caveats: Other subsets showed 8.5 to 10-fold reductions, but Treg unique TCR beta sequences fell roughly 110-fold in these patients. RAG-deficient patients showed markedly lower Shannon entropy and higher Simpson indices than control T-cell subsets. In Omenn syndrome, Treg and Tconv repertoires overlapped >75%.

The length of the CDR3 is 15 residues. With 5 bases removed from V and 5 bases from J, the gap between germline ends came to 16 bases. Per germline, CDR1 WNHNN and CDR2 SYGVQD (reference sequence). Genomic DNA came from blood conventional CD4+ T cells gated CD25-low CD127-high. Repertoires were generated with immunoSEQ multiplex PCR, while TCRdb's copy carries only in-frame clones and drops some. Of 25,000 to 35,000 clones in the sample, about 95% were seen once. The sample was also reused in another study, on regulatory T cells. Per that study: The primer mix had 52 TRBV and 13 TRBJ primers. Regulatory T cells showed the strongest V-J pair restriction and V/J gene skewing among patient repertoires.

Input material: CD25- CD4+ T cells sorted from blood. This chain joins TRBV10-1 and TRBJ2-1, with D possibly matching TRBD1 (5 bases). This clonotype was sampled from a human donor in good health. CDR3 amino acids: CASSPAPLGHNEQFF. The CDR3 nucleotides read TGCGCCAGCAGTCCGGCCCCTCTGGGGCACAATGAGCAGTTCTTC.